These T cell receptor beta chains were read from a single sample in a study of cytomegalovirus exposure and HLA in healthy donors. Method: immunoSEQ multiplex PCR; TCRdb's copy keeps in-frame clones and lacks some. The sample has around 150,000 clones; less than 90% are singletons. Sequencing input: PBMCs. Receptors were obtained from a woman younger than 30 in good health and CMV-seronegative. Each CDR3 is given with its conserved first and last residue. The order of the fields is J gene, D gene, clone size, V gene, CDR3 DNA, CDR3 protein. The D gene is left open where the match is weak. Clone size is stated in some rows and not others, as once, few, many or a class when expanded.

TRBJ1-1 . . TRBV5-1 TGCGCCAGCAGCCTCCGACAGCTGAACACTGAAGCTTTCTTT CASSLRQLNTEAFF
TRBJ1-1 . . TRBV5-4 TGTGCCAGCAGCCTGCTAAGCCTAGGGGACACTGAAGCTTTCTTT CASSLLSLGDTEAFF
TRBJ2-6 . . TRBV19 TGTGCCAGTAGCCCCGTCGGCAGGGCTGGGGCCAACGTCCTGACTTTC CASSPVGRAGANVLTF
TRBJ1-3 . . TRBV6-1 TGTGCCAGCCGCGGGACCGCATCAGGAAACACCATATATTTT CASRGTASGNTIYF
TRBJ2-1 . few TRBV5-8 TGTGCCAGCAGCTTGGTGCCAGTTTACAATGAGCAGTTCTTC CASSLVPVYNEQFF
TRBJ2-1 . . TRBV30 TGTGCCTGGAGTGTCCAGACTGGTAATGAGCAGTTCTTC CAWSVQTGNEQFF
TRBJ2-3 . . TRBV28 TGTGCCAGCAGGGCGGGCGTACAGGGTATAGCCGATACGCAGTATTTT CASRAGVQGIADTQYF
TRBJ1-2 . once TRBV6-5 TGTGCCAGCAGTTACGCAGCTAACTATGGCTACACCTTC CASSYAANYGYTF
TRBJ2-5 TRBD2 . TRBV6-6 TGTGCCAGCAGTTACCCCGCGAGCGGGGAGGGGGAGACCCAGTACTTC CASSYPASGEGETQYF
TRBJ2-6 . many TRBV5-1 TGCGCCAGGTCAGGCTCTGGGGCCAACGTCCTGACTTTC CARSGSGANVLTF
TRBJ2-3 . . TRBV4-1 TGCGCCAGCAGCCATCCCTCGGCAGGGTCAAATACGCAGTATTTT CASSHPSAGSNTQYF
TRBJ1-1 . . TRBV10-3 TGTGCCATCAGTGGAACTGACAGGAACACTGAAGCTTTCTTT CAISGTDRNTEAFF
TRBJ2-1 TRBD1 . TRBV9 TGTGCCAGCAGCGTAGGGGGACAGGCCCCCTACAATGAGCAGTTCTTC CASSVGGQAPYNEQFF
TRBJ2-3 TRBD1 . TRBV11-2 TGTGCCAGCAGCTTAGGTCGCAGGGGGCCCGGGGATACGCAGTATTTT CASSLGRRGPGDTQYF
TRBJ2-3 . . TRBV9 TGTGCCAGCAGCGTAACTAGCCGTAGCACAGATACGCAGTATTTT CASSVTSRSTDTQYF
TRBJ1-2 . . TRBV6-7 TGTGCCAGCAGTTGTAACCGGGTCGATCCCTATGGCTACACCTTC CASSCNRVDPYGYTF
TRBJ1-2 . once TRBV10-3 TGTGCCATCAGTGATCCAGACAGCTCCTATGGCTACACCTTC CAISDPDSSYGYTF
TRBJ1-4 . . TRBV7-9 TGTGCCAGCAGCGACAAGGGGTGGGCCGACAGATCTCAGCTTTTT CASSDKGWADRSQLF
TRBJ1-1 . . TRBV18 TGTGCCAGCTCACCTCCCGGAGGGGGAGGGAAGACTGAAGCTTTCTTT CASSPPGGGGKTEAFF
TRBJ1-5 . few TRBV6-6 TGTGCCAGCAGTTACGAGGCCCTCAATCAGCCCCAGCATTTT CASSYEALNQPQHF
TRBJ2-7 . . TRBV27 TGTGCCAGCAGTTATGGCCCATATATAGACAGGAACGAGCAGTACTTC CASSYGPYIDRNEQYF
TRBJ2-5 . . TRBV27 TGTGCCAGCAGTACCCAGACGACAGCCAACCAAGAGACCCAGTACTTC CASSTQTTANQETQYF
TRBJ1-5 . . TRBV15 TGTGCCACCAGCATCGCGGGGTCCGCTCAGCCCCAGCATTTT CATSIAGSAQPQHF
TRBJ2-1 TRBD2 once TRBV5-4 TGTGCCAGCACCCGCCCGGGACTACGTTCGGATAACAATGAGCAGTTCTTC CASTRPGLRSDNNEQFF
TRBJ2-3 TRBD2 once TRBV2 TGTGCCAGCAGTCCTTATTCGGGACTAGCAGATACGCAGTATTTT CASSPYSGLADTQYF
TRBJ1-2 . . TRBV28 TGTGCCAGCAGTTTTGCTGACAGAGACTATGGCTACACCTTC CASSFADRDYGYTF
TRBJ2-1 TRBD2 . TRBV7-2 TGTGCCAGCAGCTTAGCAGCGGGGGCCTTATACAATGAGCAGTTCTTC CASSLAAGALYNEQFF
TRBJ1-6 TRBD1 once TRBV5-1 TGCGCCAGCAGCTTGTTCGGGACAGGGACTTATAATTCACCCCTCCACTTT CASSLFGTGTYNSPLHF
TRBJ1-2 TRBD1 . TRBV30 TGTGCCTGGAGTCGACAGGGGAACTATGGCTACACCTTC CAWSRQGNYGYTF
TRBJ1-2 . . TRBV6-1 TGTGCCAGCAGTGAGGTTGGGGGGGCCGATGGCTACACCTTC CASSEVGGADGYTF
TRBJ2-3 TRBD2 . TRBV10-3 TGTGCCATCAGTGAGTCCGGGGAGGGCTTACGAGATACGCAGTATTTT CAISESGEGLRDTQYF
TRBJ2-1 TRBD1 . TRBV2 TGTGCCAGCAGTGGGGAGGGACAGGGGGCGGGGAATGAGCAGTTCTTC CASSGEGQGAGNEQFF
TRBJ1-2 . . TRBV27 TGTGCCAGCAGTTTGACACATCCTATCTATGGCTACACCTTC CASSLTHPIYGYTF
TRBJ1-1 TRBD1 . TRBV5-4 TGTGCCAGCAGCTCAGGGGGTATGAACACTGAAGCTTTCTTT CASSSGGMNTEAFF
TRBJ1-2 . . TRBV5-4 TGTGCCAGCACGCGGGGGGGAAGCTATGGCTACACCTTC CASTRGGSYGYTF
TRBJ1-5 . . TRBV28 TGTGCCAGCATGAGGAGCAATCAGCCCCAGCATTTT CASMRSNQPQHF
TRBJ2-5 TRBD2 . TRBV6-6 TGTGCCAGCAAAGGAGCGGGAGGTGACCAAGAGACCCAGTACTTC CASKGAGGDQETQYF
TRBJ1-4 . . TRBV6-1 TGTGCCAGCAGTGATGGACTAGAGAATGAAAAACTGTTTTTT CASSDGLENEKLFF
TRBJ1-1 TRBD1 . TRBV23-1 TGCGCCAGCAGTCAAATGGGACAGGGAAGGCCTCACTACACTGAAGCTTTCTTT CASSQMGQGRPHYTEAFF
TRBJ2-5 TRBD2 . TRBV2 TGTGCCAGCAGTCGACTAGCGGGAGGTGAGACCCAGTACTTC CASSRLAGGETQYF
TRBJ1-4 . . TRBV5-1 TGCGCCAGCAGCTTACAGGGATTGGACGAAAAACTGTTTTTT CASSLQGLDEKLFF
TRBJ2-1 . . TRBV30 TGTGCCTGGAGTGTACTTGGGACTCAATACAATGAGCAGTTCTTC CAWSVLGTQYNEQFF
TRBJ2-3 TRBD2 . TRBV4-2 TGTGCCAGCAGCCAAGAAGTAGCGGGTGGGGGAGATACGCAGTATTTT CASSQEVAGGGDTQYF
TRBJ2-7 . . TRBV27 TGTGCCAGCAGTGGAGTATCTGGGCCTCCTAAAGGGGGATACGAGCAGTACTTC CASSGVSGPPKGGYEQYF
TRBJ2-3 . . TRBV7-9 TGTGCCAGCAGCAGTCAGGGTACGCAGTATTTT CASSSQGTQYF
TRBJ1-2 . . TRBV6-5 TGTGCCAGCAGTTACTCCTCACAGGGTTATGGCTACACCTTC CASSYSSQGYGYTF
TRBJ2-7 . . TRBV5-1 TGCGCCAGCAGCTTGGGGAGACGCGACAGAACCTATTACGAGCAGTACTTC CASSLGRRDRTYYEQYF
TRBJ1-3 . few TRBV6-5 TGTGCCAGCAGGCGGACAGAAACTGGAAACACCATATATTTT CASRRTETGNTIYF
TRBJ1-4 . . TRBV7-9 TGTGCCAGCAGCAAGGACTCCGACAGGGAAAAACTGTTTTTT CASSKDSDREKLFF
TRBJ2-7 . . TRBV15 TGTGCCACCACGTCGGGCGCGGGTTCCAACGAGCAGTACTTC CATTSGAGSNEQYF
TRBJ1-1 . . TRBV5-1 TGCGCCAGCAGCTTGGTTAGCACTGAAGCTTTCTTT CASSLVSTEAFF
TRBJ1-1 . few TRBV19 TGTGCCAGTAATGAGGGAGGCACTGAAGCTTTCTTT CASNEGGTEAFF
TRBJ1-1 . . TRBV2 TGTGCCAGCTGTCGGGAGCCGAACACTGAAGCTTTCTTT CASCREPNTEAFF
TRBJ1-1 . . TRBV30 TGTGCCTGGAGCGGGGGGGGGAACACTGAAGCTTTCTTT CAWSGGGNTEAFF
TRBJ1-2 . . TRBV15 TGTGCCACCAGCAGAGAGGGTCAAGTGGGGCTCGGCTACACCTTC CATSREGQVGLGYTF
TRBJ2-3 . . TRBV5-4 TGTGCCAGCAGCTTGGTGCAGGGGAGCACAGATACGCAGTATTTT CASSLVQGSTDTQYF
TRBJ2-2 . . TRBV4-1 TGCGCCAGCAGCCAAGTAGGGGGAAGTGGAGCCGAGCTGTTTTTT CASSQVGGSGAELFF
TRBJ2-3 TRBD2 . TRBV6-1 TGTGCCAGCAGTGAGAGACTAGCGGGGGACACAGATACGCAGTATTTT CASSERLAGDTDTQYF
TRBJ2-1 TRBD2 once TRBV2 TGTGCCAGCAGTGAATTTAGCGGGGGGGTACCAACCTACAATGAGCAGTTCTTC CASSEFSGGVPTYNEQFF